This TCR beta chain was documented in a study of T-cell memory formation after mild COVID-19. This clonotype was seen only a few times. What it binds is not known. 5'RACE with constant-segment primers built TCRalpha and TCRbeta cDNA libraries with UMIs. TCRdb re-called the 5' RACE reads with MiXCR, one entry per CDR3 protein. The sample lists approximately 560,000 distinct CDR3 sequences, approximately 15% occurring once. Overall study findings and caveats: The finding that pre-infection memory included some responding clones suggested that cross-reactive memory joined. Clones contracting day 15 to 85 were balanced CD4/CD8; later expanders leaned CD4+. Clones that contracted clustered mainly in CM and EM if CD4+ and in EMRA if CD8+.

V dropped 6 bases and J dropped 5 bases, with 14 bases sitting between them. The CDR3 is made up of 14 amino acids. Per germline, CDR1 LNHDA and CDR2 SQIVND (reference sequence). The sequencing sample was made of PBMCs or a T cell subset sorted from them (not recorded which). This clonotype was obtained from an adult woman who had mild COVID-19 (a few samples of this study predate the infection). Cell type and time point are not known. The J gene is TRBJ2-4, the V gene TRBV19, with a possible D match to TRBD1 (5 bases). DNA of the CDR3: TGTGCCAGTAGAGGGCGGCAGGGCGAAAACATTCAGTACTTC. This sequence encodes CASRGRQGENIQYF.